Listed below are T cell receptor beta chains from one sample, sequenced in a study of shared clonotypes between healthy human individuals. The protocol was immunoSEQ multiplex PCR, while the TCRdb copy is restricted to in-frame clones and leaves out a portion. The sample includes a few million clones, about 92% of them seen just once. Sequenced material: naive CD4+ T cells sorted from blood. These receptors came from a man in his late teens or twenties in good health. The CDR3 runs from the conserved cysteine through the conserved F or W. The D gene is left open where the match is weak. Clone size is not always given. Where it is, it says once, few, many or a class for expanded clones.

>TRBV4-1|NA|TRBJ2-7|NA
TGCGCCAGCAGCCAAGATTTGGGTACTCTTGTCAAGCAGTACTTC
CASSQDLGTLVKQYF
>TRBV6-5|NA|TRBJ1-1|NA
TGTGCCAGCAGCCGCAGGGCTGACACTGAAGCTTTCTTT
CASSRRADTEAFF
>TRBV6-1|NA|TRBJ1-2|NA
TGTGCCAGCAGTGCCGGCCGACCCTACTATGGCTACACCTTC
CASSAGRPYYGYTF
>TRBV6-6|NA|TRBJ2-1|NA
TGTGCCAGCAGTTACTCCCGGGTGGTAGCGGAGAATGAGCAGTTCTTC
CASSYSRVVAENEQFF
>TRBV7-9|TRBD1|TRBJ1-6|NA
TGTGCCAGCAGTTATACAGGGGGCGCTTTATCACCCCTCCACTTT
CASSYTGGALSPLHF
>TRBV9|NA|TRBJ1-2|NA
TGTGCCAGCAGCGGGACGGGCAGATCACCTTATGGCTACACCTTC
CASSGTGRSPYGYTF
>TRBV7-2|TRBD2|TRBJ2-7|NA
TGTGCCAGCACCCCCGGGGGGAAGAGCTCCTACGAGCAGTACTTC
CASTPGGKSSYEQYF
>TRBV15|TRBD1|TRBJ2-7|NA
TGTGCCACCAGCTCCGGGACAGACTCCTACGAGCAGTACTTC
CATSSGTDSYEQYF
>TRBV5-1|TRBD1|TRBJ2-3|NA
TGCGCCAGCAGCGCCGACAGGGGACGAGATACGCAGTATTTT
CASSADRGRDTQYF
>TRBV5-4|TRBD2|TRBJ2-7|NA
TGTGCCAGCAGCTTGAGTATCCATAGCGGGGCCTACGAGCAGTACTTC
CASSLSIHSGAYEQYF
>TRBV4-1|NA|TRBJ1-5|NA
TGCGCCAGCAGCCAAGATAGCAATCAGCCCCAGCATTTT
CASSQDSNQPQHF
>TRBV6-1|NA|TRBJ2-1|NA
TGTGCCAGCAGTGAAGTGTGGCAGTGGATCTACAATGAGCAGTTCTTC
CASSEVWQWIYNEQFF
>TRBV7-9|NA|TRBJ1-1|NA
TGTGCCAGCAGCTTAGCGGACAAGAACACTGAAGCTTTCTTT
CASSLADKNTEAFF
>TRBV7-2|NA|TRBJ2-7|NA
TGTGCCAGCAGCTTCTACGGGAGCTCCTACGAGCAGTACTTC
CASSFYGSSYEQYF
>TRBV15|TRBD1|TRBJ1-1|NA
TGTGCCACCCGGAAAGACAGGGCAGGCACTGAAGCTTTCTTT
CATRKDRAGTEAFF
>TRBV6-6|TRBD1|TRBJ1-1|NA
TGTGCCAGCAGCCCGGGACAGACAATGAACACTGAAGCTTTCTTT
CASSPGQTMNTEAFF
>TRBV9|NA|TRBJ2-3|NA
TGTGCCAGCAGCGTAGGGGTACAGAACACAGATACGCAGTATTTT
CASSVGVQNTDTQYF
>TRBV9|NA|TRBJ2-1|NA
TGTGCCAGCAGCGCCCCCGGGTCAGTCTCCTACAATGAGCAGTTCTTC
CASSAPGSVSYNEQFF
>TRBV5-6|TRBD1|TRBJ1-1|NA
TGTGCCAGCAGTCGGGACAGGACGAACACTGAAGCTTTCTTT
CASSRDRTNTEAFF
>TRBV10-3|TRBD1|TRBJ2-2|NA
TGTGCCATCAGTGAACAGGGGACCGGGGAGCTGTTTTTT
CAISEQGTGELFF
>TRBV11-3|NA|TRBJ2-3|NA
TGTGCCAGCAGCTCCCCTCTGGTAAGATCAGCCTCACGGGCAGATACGCAGTATTTT
CASSSPLVRSASRADTQYF
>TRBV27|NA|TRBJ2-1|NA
TGTGCCAGCAGTCCCTCCCTAGTCGCTCTACTAAATGAGCAGTTCTTC
CASSPSLVALLNEQFF
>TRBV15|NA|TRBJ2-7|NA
TGTGCCACCAGCAGAGCCTACGTATTCGAGCAGTACTTC
CATSRAYVFEQYF
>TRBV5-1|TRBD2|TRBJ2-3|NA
TGCGCCAGCAGCCGCCGGACTAGCGGGAGCACAGATACGCAGTATTTT
CASSRRTSGSTDTQYF
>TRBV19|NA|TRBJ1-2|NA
TGTGCCAGTAGTATAGGGGAGGGAACAGCTAACTATGGCTACACCTTC
CASSIGEGTANYGYTF
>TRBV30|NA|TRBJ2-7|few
TGTGCCTGGAGTCTCCCGTCCCAGGGCTCCTACGAGCAGTACTTC
CAWSLPSQGSYEQYF
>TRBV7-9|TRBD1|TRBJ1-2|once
TGTGCCAGCAGCTTAGGACAGGGAGACCTCTATGGCTACACCTTC
CASSLGQGDLYGYTF
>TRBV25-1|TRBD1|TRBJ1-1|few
TGTGCCAGCAGTGAGGCAGGGGGGACCGGGGCTTTCTTT
CASSEAGGTGAFF
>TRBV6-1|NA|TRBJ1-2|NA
TGTGCCAGCGCCCTTTCCCTTTTGGATGGCTACACCTTC
CASALSLLDGYTF
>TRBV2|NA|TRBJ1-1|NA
TGTGCCAGCAGCCCGAGAGGCACTGAAGCTTTCTTT
CASSPRGTEAFF
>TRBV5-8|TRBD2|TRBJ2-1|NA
TGTGCCAGCAGCATGCGGGGGGGGTTCAATGAGCAGTTCTTC
CASSMRGGFNEQFF
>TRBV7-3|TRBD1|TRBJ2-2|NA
TGTGCCAGCAGCCCGGACAGGGCCGGGGAGCTGTTTTTT
CASSPDRAGELFF
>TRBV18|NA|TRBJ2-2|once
TGTGCCAGCTCACCCCGGGACGGGGCCAACACCGGGGAGCTGTTTTTT
CASSPRDGANTGELFF
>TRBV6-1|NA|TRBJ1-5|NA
TGTGCCAGCAGTGAACGGGGTTACAATCAGCCCCAGCATTTT
CASSERGYNQPQHF
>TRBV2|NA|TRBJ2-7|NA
TGTGCCAGCAGTGAATGGGTTACCTCCTACGAGCAGTACTTC
CASSEWVTSYEQYF
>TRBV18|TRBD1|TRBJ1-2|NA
TGTGCCAGCTCCCCGACGACAGGGTACGGCTACACCTTC
CASSPTTGYGYTF
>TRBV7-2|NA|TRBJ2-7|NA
TGTGCCAGCAGCTTAATTGGGGAGCAGTACTTC
CASSLIGEQYF
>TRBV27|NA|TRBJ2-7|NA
TGTGCCAGCAGCCCCAATATAGCCCGGGAGCAGTACTTC
CASSPNIAREQYF
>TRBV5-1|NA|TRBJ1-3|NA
TGCGCCAGCAGCTTATTCGACAGCGGGAGCTCTGGAAACACCATATATTTT
CASSLFDSGSSGNTIYF